This T cell receptor beta chain emerged from a study of yellow fever vaccine responses in identical twins. TCRdb fed the RT-PCR reads into MiXCR, producing one record per CDR3 protein. This sample yields several thousand distinct CDR3 sequences, of which more than 70% are seen a single time; 0.9% to 1.5% belongs to the top ten. Trimming removed 5 bases at V and 2 bases at J, with 5 bases between. The CDR3 has 12 amino acids. CDR1 is SGHTA, CDR2 FQGNSA, per germline. The chain recombines TRBV7-2 with TRBJ2-3; D gene unclear. Specimen: T cells from blood (PBMCs), unsorted or a sorted subset (not recorded which), collected before or after yellow fever vaccination (not recorded which). The sequence came from a woman aged 18-29 years who received the yellow fever vaccine. The CDR3 loop is CASSGDTDTQYF. In nucleotides, the CDR3 is TGTGCCAGCAGCGGTGACACAGATACGCAGTATTTT. Drawing the rest from reference TRBV7-2 and TRBJ2-3, the complete variable domain is GAGVSQSPSNKVTEKGKDVELRCDPISGHTALYWYRQSLGQGLEFLIYFQGNSAPDKSGLPSDRFSAERTGGSVSTLTIQRTQQEDSAVYLCASSGDTDTQYFGPGTRLTVL.